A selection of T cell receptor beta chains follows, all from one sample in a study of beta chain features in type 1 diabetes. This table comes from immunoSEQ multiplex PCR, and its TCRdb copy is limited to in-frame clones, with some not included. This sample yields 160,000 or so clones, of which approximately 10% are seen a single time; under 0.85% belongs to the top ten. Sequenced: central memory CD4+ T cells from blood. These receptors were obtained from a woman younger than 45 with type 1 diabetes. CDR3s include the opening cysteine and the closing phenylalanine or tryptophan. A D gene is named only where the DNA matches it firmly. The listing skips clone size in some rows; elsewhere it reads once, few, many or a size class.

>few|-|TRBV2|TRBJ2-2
CASSGTVAAGELFF
TGTGCCAGCAGTGGGACAGTTGCGGCCGGGGAGCTGTTTTTT
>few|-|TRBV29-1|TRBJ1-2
CSALTANYGYTF
TGCAGCGCTTTGACAGCTAACTATGGCTACACCTTC
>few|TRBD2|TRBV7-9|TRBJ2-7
CASSLASGRANEQYF
TGTGCCAGCAGCTTAGCTAGCGGGAGGGCCAACGAGCAGTACTTC
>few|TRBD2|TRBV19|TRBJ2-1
CASSIRGTSGDNEQFF
TGTGCCAGTAGTATTAGAGGGACTAGCGGAGACAATGAGCAGTTCTTC
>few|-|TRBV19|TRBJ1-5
CASSISRFFQPQHF
TGTGCCAGTAGTATTTCCAGGTTTTTTCAGCCCCAGCATTTT
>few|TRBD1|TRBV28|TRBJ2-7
CASSLPPQSDRDEQYF
TGTGCCAGCAGTTTACCACCACAGTCGGACAGGGACGAGCAGTACTTC
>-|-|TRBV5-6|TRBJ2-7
CASSWGEEQYF
TGTGCCAGCAGCTGGGGAGAAGAGCAGTACTTC
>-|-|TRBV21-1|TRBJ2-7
CASSKGCLASSYEQYF
TGTGCCAGCAGCAAAGGTTGTCTAGCGAGCTCCTACGAGCAGTACTTC
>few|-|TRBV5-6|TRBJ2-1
CASSPYYYNEQFF
TGTGCCAGCAGCCCATACTATTACAATGAGCAGTTCTTC
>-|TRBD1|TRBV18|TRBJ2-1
CASSPGTGRSNEQFF
TGTGCCAGCTCACCAGGGACAGGGAGATCCAATGAGCAGTTCTTC
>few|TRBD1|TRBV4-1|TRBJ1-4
CASSHPDRENEKLFF
TGCGCCAGCAGCCACCCGGACAGGGAGAATGAAAAACTGTTTTTT
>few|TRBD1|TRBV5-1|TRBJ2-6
CASSLAGQGFSGANVLTF
TGCGCCAGCAGCTTGGCTGGACAGGGGTTCTCTGGGGCCAACGTCCTGACTTTC
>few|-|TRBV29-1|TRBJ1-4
CSARRAELGKLFF
TGCAGCGCGAGACGGGCCGAACTAGGGAAACTGTTTTTT
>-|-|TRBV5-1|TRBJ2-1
CASSSPAGSYNEQFF
TGCGCCAGCAGCTCCCCAGCGGGCTCCTACAATGAGCAGTTCTTC
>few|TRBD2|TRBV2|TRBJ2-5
CASSELAGVMETQYF
TGTGCCAGCAGCGAGCTAGCGGGAGTTATGGAGACCCAGTACTTC
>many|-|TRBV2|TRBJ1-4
CATSTSPLGKLFF
TGTGCCACCTCGACTAGCCCCCTGGGAAAACTGTTTTTT
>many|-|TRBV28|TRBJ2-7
CASSFSAGTEQYF
TGTGCCAGCAGTTTCTCTGCGGGAACCGAGCAGTACTTC
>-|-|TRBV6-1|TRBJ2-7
CASSEFRSYEQYF
TGTGCCAGCAGTGAATTCAGGTCCTACGAGCAGTACTTC
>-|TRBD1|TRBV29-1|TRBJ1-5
CSVGQGAENQPQHF
TGCAGCGTGGGACAGGGAGCCGAGAATCAGCCCCAGCATTTT
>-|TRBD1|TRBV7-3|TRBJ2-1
CASSLMGQGIDEQFF
TGTGCCAGCAGCTTAATGGGACAGGGTATCGATGAGCAGTTCTTC
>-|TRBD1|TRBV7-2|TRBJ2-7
CASSLAGTGSYEQYF
TGTGCCAGCAGCTTAGCCGGGACAGGCTCCTACGAGCAGTACTTC
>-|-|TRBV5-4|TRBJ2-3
CASSLGTSTDTQYF
TGTGCCAGCAGCTTGGGGACTAGCACAGATACGCAGTATTTT
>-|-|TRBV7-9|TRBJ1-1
CASSLGEGQIKAFF
TGTGCCAGCAGCTTAGGGGAGGGGCAGATTAAAGCTTTCTTT
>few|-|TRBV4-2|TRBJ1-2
CASSQDGPGNGYGYTF
TGTGCCAGCAGCCAAGACGGGCCAGGGAATGGCTATGGCTACACCTTC
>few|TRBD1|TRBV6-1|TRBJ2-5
CASSVQTGGQETQYF
TGTGCCAGCAGTGTCCAGACAGGGGGCCAAGAGACCCAGTACTTC
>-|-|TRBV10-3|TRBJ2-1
CAISGVQGNEQFF
TGTGCCATCAGTGGGGTCCAGGGCAATGAGCAGTTCTTC
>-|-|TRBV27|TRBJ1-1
CASSLMGQSNTEAFF
TGTGCCAGCAGTTTGATGGGGCAGTCGAACACTGAAGCTTTCTTT
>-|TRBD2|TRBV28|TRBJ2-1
CASSALAGAVNEQFF
TGTGCCAGCAGTGCGCTAGCGGGAGCAGTAAATGAGCAGTTCTTC
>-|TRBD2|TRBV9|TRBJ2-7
CASSAGTGLAGSLQYF
TGTGCCAGCAGCGCCGGAACGGGACTAGCGGGCTCCCTGCAGTACTTC
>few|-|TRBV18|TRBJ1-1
CASSPRTVMNTEAFF
TGTGCCAGCTCACCCCGGACAGTGATGAACACTGAAGCTTTCTTT
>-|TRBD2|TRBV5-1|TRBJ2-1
CASSPGTSSDNEQFF
TGCGCCAGCAGCCCCGGGACTAGCAGCGACAATGAGCAGTTCTTC
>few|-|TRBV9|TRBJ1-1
CASSVVRQVEAFF
TGTGCCAGCAGCGTAGTCCGACAAGTTGAAGCTTTCTTT
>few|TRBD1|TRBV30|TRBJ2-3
CAWSVGQGMRDTQYF
TGTGCCTGGAGTGTAGGACAGGGGATGAGGGATACGCAGTATTTT
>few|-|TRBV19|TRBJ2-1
CASSLWQGMYNEQFF
TGTGCCAGTAGTTTGTGGCAGGGTATGTACAATGAGCAGTTCTTC
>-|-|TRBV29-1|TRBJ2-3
CSAVDRQKSDTQYF
TGCAGCGCCGTAGACAGGCAGAAGTCAGATACGCAGTATTTT
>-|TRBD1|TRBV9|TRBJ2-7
CASSVGIGGTGLSWEQYF
TGTGCCAGCAGCGTAGGGATAGGTGGGACAGGGCTCTCCTGGGAGCAGTACTTC
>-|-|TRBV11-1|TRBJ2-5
CASSLVGETQYF
TGTGCCAGCAGCCTAGTCGGGGAGACCCAGTACTTC
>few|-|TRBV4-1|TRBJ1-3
CASSQEGRDTIYF
TGCGCCAGCAGCCAAGAGGGGAGAGACACCATATATTTT
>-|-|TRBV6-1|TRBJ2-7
CASSEAGGRGF
TGTGCCAGCAGTGAAGCGGGTGGCAGGGGCTTC
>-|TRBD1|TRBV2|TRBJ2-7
CASRKDRASYEQYF
TGTGCCAGCAGGAAGGACAGGGCGTCCTACGAGCAGTACTTC
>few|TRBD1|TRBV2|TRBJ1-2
CASSPRDRGYGYTF
TGTGCCAGCAGCCCCCGGGACAGGGGGTATGGCTACACCTTC
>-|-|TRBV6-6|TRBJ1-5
CASSSPPRDTEDF
TGTGCCAGCAGTTCCCCCCCCCGGGACACCGAGGATTTT
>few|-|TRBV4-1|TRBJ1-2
CASSATTQGSGYTF
TGCGCCAGCAGCGCCACCACACAGGGTTCCGGCTACACCTTC
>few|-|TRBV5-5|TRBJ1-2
CASSFAGHYGYTF
TGTGCCAGCAGCTTCGCGGGACACTATGGCTACACCTTC
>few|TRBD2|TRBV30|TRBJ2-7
CAWKTSGTHKQYF
TGTGCCTGGAAGACTAGCGGGACCCACAAGCAGTACTTC
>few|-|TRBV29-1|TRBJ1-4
CSVRQLTNEKLFF
TGCAGCGTGCGACAGTTAACTAATGAAAAACTGTTTTTT
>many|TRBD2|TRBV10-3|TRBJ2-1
CAISGTSGSSYNEQFF
TGTGCCATCAGCGGGACTAGCGGGAGCTCCTACAATGAGCAGTTCTTC
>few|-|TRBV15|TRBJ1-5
CATSREQGLGSQHF
TGTGCCACCAGCAGAGAGCAGGGGCTTGGGTCCCAGCATTTT
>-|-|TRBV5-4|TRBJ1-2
CASSSDGSYGYTF
TGTGCCAGCAGCTCGGACGGGAGCTATGGCTACACCTTC
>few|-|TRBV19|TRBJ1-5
CASSRTEEYQPQHF
TGTGCCAGTAGTCGGACAGAAGAATATCAGCCCCAGCATTTT
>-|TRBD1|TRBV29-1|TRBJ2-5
CSVGGQGETQYF
TGCAGCGTTGGGGGACAGGGAGAGACCCAGTACTTC
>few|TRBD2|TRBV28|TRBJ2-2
CASSLPTTSGTGELFF
TGTGCCAGCAGTTTACCAACTACTAGCGGTACCGGGGAGCTGTTTTTT
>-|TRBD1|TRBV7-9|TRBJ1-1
CASSSQGGTEAFF
TGTGCCAGCAGCTCGCAGGGGGGAACTGAAGCTTTCTTT
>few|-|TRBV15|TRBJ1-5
CATSRDQGVNNQPQHF
TGTGCCACCAGCAGAGATCAGGGCGTTAACAATCAGCCCCAGCATTTT
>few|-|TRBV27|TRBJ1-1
CASSLRGGRAEAFF
TGTGCCAGCAGTTTAAGAGGGGGAAGGGCTGAAGCTTTCTTT
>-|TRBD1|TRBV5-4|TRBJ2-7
CASSFQQGYEQYF
TGTGCCAGCAGCTTTCAACAGGGGTACGAGCAGTACTTC
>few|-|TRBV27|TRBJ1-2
CASSLRQAPGYGYTF
TGTGCCAGCAGTTTAAGACAGGCCCCGGGCTATGGCTACACCTTC